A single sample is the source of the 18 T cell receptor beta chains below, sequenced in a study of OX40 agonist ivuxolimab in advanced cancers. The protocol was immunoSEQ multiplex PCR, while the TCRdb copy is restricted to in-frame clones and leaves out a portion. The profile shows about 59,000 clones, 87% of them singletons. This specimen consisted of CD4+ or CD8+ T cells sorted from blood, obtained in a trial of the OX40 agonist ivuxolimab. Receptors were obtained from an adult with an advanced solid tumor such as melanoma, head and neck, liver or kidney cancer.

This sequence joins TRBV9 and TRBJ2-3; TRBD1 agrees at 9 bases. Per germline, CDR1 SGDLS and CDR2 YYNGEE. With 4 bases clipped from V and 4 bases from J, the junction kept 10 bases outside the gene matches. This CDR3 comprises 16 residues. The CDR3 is CASSPRDRVLADTQYF. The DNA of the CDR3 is TGTGCCAGCAGCCCCCGGGACAGGGTCCTCGCAGATACGCAGTATTTT.

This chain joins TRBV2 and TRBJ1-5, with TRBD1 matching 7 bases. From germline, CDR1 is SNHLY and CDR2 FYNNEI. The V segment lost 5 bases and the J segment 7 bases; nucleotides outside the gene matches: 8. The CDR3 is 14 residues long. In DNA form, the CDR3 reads TGTGCCAGCAGTCAAGAGACAGGGAACCAGCCCCAGCATTTT. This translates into CASSQETGNQPQHF. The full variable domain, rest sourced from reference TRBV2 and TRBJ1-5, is EPEVTQTPSHQVTQMGQEVILRCVPISNHLYFYWYRQILGQKVEFLVSFYNNEISEKSEIFDDQFSVERPDGSNFTLKIRSTKLEDSAMYFCASSQETGNQPQHFGDGTRLSIL.

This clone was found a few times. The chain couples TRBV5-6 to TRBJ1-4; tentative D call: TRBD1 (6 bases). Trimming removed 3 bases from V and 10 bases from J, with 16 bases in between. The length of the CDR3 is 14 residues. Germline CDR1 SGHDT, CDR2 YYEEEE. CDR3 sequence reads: CASSWQSGVGKLFF. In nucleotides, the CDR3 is TGTGCCAGCAGCTGGCAATCAGGGGTTGGAAAACTGTTTTTT.

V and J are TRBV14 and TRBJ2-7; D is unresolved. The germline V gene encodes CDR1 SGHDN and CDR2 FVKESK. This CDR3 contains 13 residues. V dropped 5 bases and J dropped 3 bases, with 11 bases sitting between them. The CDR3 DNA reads TGTGCCAGCAGCGTACAGATTTTCTACGAGCAGTACTTC. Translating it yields CASSVQIFYEQYF.

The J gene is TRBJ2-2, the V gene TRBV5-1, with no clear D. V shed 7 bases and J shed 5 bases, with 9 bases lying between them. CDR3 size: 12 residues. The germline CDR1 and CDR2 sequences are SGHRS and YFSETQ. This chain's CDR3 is CASGDMTGELFF. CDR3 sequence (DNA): TGCGCCAGCGGAGACATGACCGGGGAGCTGTTTTTT.

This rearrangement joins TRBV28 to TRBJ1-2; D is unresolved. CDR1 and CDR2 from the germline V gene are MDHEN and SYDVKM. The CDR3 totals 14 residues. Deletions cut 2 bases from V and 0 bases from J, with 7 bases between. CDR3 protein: CASSLLASNYGYTF. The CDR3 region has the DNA TGTGCCAGCAGTTTACTGGCGTCTAACTATGGCTACACCTTC.

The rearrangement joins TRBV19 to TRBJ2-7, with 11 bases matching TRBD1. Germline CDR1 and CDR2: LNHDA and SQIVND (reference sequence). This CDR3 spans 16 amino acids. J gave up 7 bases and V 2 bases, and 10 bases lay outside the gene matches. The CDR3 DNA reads TGTGCCAGTAGTATAATCCCTGGACAGGGGGCTCAAGAGCAGTACTTC. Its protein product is CASSIIPGQGAQEQYF.

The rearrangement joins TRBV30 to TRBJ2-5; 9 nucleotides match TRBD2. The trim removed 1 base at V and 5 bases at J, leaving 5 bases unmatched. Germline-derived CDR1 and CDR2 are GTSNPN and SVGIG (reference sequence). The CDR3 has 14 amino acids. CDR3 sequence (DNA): TGTGCCTGGAGTGGCGGGGGGGCGGGTGAGACCCAGTACTTC. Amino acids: CAWSGGGAGETQYF.

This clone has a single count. CDR3 amino acids: CAISDVMGTRSYNEQFF. CDR3 nucleotide sequence: TGTGCCATCAGTGATGTAATGGGGACACGGAGCTACAATGAGCAGTTCTTC. The chain links TRBV10-3 to TRBJ2-1; D may be TRBD1 (6 bases). In germline, CDR1 is ENHRY, CDR2 SYGVKD. CDR3 length: 17 amino acids. V lost 3 bases, J lost 3 bases, and 18 bases lay in between.

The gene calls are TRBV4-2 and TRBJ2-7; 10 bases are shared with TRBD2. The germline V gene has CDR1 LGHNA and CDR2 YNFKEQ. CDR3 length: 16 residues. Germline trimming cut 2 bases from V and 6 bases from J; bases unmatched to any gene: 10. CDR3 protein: CASSQLAGVRFFEQYF. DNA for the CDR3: TGTGCCAGCAGCCAACTAGCGGGGGTTCGCTTTTTCGAGCAGTACTTC.

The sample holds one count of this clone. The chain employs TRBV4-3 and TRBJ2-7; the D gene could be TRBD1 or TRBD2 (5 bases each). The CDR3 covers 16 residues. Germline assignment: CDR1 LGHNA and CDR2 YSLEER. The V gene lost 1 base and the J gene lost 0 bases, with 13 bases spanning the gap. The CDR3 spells CASSQGAGTGSYEQYF. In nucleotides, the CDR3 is TGCGCCAGCAGCCAAGGTGCGGGCACAGGCTCCTACGAGCAGTACTTC.

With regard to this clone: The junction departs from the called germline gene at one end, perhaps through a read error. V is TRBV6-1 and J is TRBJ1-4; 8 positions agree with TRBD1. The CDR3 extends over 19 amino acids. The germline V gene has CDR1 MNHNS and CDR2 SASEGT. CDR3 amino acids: CASSGPQIGQGATNENLFF. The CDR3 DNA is TGTGCCAGCAGTGGACCTCAAATCGGACAGGGAGCAACTAATGAAAACCTGTTTTTT.

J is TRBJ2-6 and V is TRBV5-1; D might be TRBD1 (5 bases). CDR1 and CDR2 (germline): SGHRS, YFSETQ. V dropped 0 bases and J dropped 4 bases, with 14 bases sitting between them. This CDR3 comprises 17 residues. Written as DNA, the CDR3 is TGCGCCAGCAGCTTGGCCTCTTCAGGGCGCGGGGCCAACGTCCTGACTTTC. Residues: CASSLASSGRGANVLTF. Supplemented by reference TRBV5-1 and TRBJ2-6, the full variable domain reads KAGVTQTPRYLIKTRGQQVTLSCSPISGHRSVSWYQQTPGQGLQFLFEYFSETQRNKGNFPGRFSGRQFSNSRSEMNVSTLELGDSALYLCASSLASSGRGANVLTFGAGSRLTVL.

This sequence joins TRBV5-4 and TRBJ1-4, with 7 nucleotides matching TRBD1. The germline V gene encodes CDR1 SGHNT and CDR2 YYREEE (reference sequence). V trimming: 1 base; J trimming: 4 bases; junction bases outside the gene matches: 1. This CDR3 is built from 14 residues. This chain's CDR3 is CASSLQGVNEKLFF. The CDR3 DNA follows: TGTGCCAGCAGCTTGCAGGGGGTTAATGAAAAACTGTTTTTT.

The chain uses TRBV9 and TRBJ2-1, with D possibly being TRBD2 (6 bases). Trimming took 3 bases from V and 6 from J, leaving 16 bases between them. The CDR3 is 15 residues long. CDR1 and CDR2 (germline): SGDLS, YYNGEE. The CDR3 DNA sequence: TGTGCCAGCAGCGAGGGACTCTGGACGGCCAATGAGCAGTTCTTC. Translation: CASSEGLWTANEQFF. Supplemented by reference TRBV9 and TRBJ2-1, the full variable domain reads DSGVTQTPKHLITATGQRVTLRCSPRSGDLSVYWYQQSLDQGLQFLIQYYNGEERAKGNILERFSAQQFPDLHSELNLSSLELGDSALYFCASSEGLWTANEQFFGPGTRLTVL.

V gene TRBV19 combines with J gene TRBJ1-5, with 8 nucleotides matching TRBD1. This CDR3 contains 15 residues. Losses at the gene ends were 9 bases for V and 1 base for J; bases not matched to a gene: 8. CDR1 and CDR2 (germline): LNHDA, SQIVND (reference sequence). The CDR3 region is CASALGQGSNQPQHF. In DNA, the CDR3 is TGTGCCAGCGCCCTCGGACAGGGCAGCAATCAGCCCCAGCATTTT.

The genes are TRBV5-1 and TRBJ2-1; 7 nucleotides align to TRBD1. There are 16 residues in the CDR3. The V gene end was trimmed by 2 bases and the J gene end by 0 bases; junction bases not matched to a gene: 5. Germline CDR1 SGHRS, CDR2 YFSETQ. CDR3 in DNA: TGCGCCAGCAGCTTTCCTCGACAGGGCTCCTACAATGAGCAGTTCTTC. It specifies CASSFPRQGSYNEQFF. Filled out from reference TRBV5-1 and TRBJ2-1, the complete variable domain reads KAGVTQTPRYLIKTRGQQVTLSCSPISGHRSVSWYQQTPGQGLQFLFEYFSETQRNKGNFPGRFSGRQFSNSRSEMNVSTLELGDSALYLCASSFPRQGSYNEQFFGPGTRLTVL.

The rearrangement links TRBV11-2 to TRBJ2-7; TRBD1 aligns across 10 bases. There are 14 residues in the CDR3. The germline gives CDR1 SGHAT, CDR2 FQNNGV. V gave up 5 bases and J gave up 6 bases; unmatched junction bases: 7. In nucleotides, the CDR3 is TGTGCCAGCAGCGCCCGACAGGGGGCGAGCGAGCAGTACTTC. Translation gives CASSARQGASEQYF.